One sample yielded the 8 T cell receptor beta chains listed below, sequenced in a study of blood T cell repertoires in COVID-19. The table came from immunoSEQ multiplex PCR; TCRdb's copy has only in-frame clones and leaves some out. The sample consists of about 150,000 clones, 84% of them appearing once. The sequencing input was peripheral blood. The source of these receptors is a human donor in a cohort sampled during active COVID-19.

The chain is built from TRBV11-3 and TRBJ1-1; 9 bases match TRBD1. Germline assignment: CDR1 SGHNT and CDR2 YENEEA. V lost 2 bases and J lost 7; bases outside the gene matches: 11. The CDR3 sequence is 16 residues long. This CDR3 is CASSLRTGGIKSEAFF. The CDR3 DNA sequence: TGTGCCAGCAGCTTACGTACAGGGGGCATAAAGAGTGAAGCTTTCTTT.

This clone came up once. The rearrangement joins TRBV14 to TRBJ1-3; weak D call: TRBD1 (6 bases). Trimming cost V 0 bases and J 4 bases, with 19 bases left between them. The CDR3 consists of 18 residues. The germline V gene has CDR1 SGHDN and CDR2 FVKESK. In DNA, the CDR3 is TGTGCCAGCAGCCAAGATGTGGGTCAGGGGCGCCCCGGAAACACCATATATTTT. Amino acids: CASSQDVGQGRPGNTIYF.

The J gene is TRBJ1-4, the V gene TRBV7-2; 10 bases are shared with TRBD1. The CDR3 has 17 residues. V trimming: 1 base; J trimming: 5 bases; junction bases outside the gene matches: 7. Germline CDR1 SGHTA, CDR2 FQGNSA. The CDR3: CASSLGAPGQGNEKLFF. In DNA form, the CDR3 reads TGTGCCAGCAGCTTAGGAGCACCGGGACAGGGGAATGAAAAACTGTTTTTT.

V usage is TRBV6-2 or TRBV6-3 and J usage is TRBJ1-6; D is perhaps TRBD1 (5 bases). Trimming took off 5 bases at V and 0 bases at J, with 14 bases between the two ends. This CDR3 has 17 residues. Germline assignment: CDR1 MNHEY and CDR2 SVGEGT. The CDR3 region has the DNA TGTGCCAGCAGTCCCGGGACTCCGAGCTCCTATAATTCACCCCTCCACTTT. Translated: CASSPGTPSSYNSPLHF.

The V gene is TRBV19, the J gene TRBJ2-5; TRBD2 might be the D (6 bases). V lost 1 base and J 7 bases, leaving 13 bases between the germline ends. This CDR3 is built from 14 residues. Germline V lookup: CDR1 LNHDA, CDR2 SQIVND (reference sequence). CDR3 nucleotides: TGTGCCAGTAGTATAGGACACCTCGGGGGGACCCAGTACTTC. This encodes CASSIGHLGGTQYF. The whole variable domain, remainder taken from reference TRBV19 and TRBJ2-5, is DGGITQSPKYLFRKEGQNVTLSCEQNLNHDAMYWYRQDPGQGLRLIYYSQIVNDFQKGDIAEGYSVSREKKESFPLTVTSAQKNPTAFYLCASSIGHLGGTQYFGPGTRLLVL.

The chain carries TRBV7-2 and TRBJ1-5; possible D gene TRBD1, 5 bases. Germline V CDR1 and CDR2: SGHTA, FQGNSA. The V end was cut by 5 bases, the J end by 1 base, with 15 bases between. There are 16 residues in the CDR3. The CDR3 nucleotides are TGTGCCAGCAGCCAGTCCTGGGGCGCCAGCAATCAGCCCCAGCATTTT. It codes for CASSQSWGASNQPQHF.

The chain has TRBV18 and TRBJ1-2; unclear D gene. V lost 3 bases, J lost 3 bases, and 17 bases lay in between. CDR1 and CDR2 from the germline V gene are KGHSH and LQKENI. This CDR3 contains 16 residues. The CDR3 protein is CASSPGNSEIHYGYTF. CDR3 in DNA: TGTGCCAGCTCACCTGGTAATTCCGAGATTCACTATGGCTACACCTTC.

This clone was observed a handful of times. This sequence joins TRBV15 and TRBJ1-6; 8 bases fit TRBD1. Trimming at V came to 7 bases and at J to 10 bases, leaving 6 bases not matched to a gene. CDR1 LNHNV and CDR2 YYDKDF come from the germline V gene (reference sequence). CDR3 size: 13 residues. The CDR3, as DNA: TGTGCCACCACGGACAGGGAAGAGTCACCCCTCCACTTT. Protein sequence: CATTDREESPLHF.